This T cell receptor (beta chain) was obtained from a study of cytomegalovirus exposure and HLA in healthy donors (dated by TCRdb to about 2017). Study-wide context: An earlier analysis of roughly 500 of the donors reported about 250 Gb of sequence data and roughly 110 million unique TCR beta sequences from about 179 million T cells. Roughly 300 gigabases of sequencing data and about 92 million unique TCR sequences made up an early release that covered 500 to 650 HLA-typed donors. Of the approximately 400 genotyped donors, 81% were placed in the genetic ancestry cluster associated with self-reported Caucasian donors. The aim of the study was to test whether cataloging public T cell receptors could identify signatures of past pathogen exposure. Using immunosequencing, the study profiled T cell repertoires from 500 to 800 subjects and related those repertoires to cytomegalovirus serostatus. A separate validation cohort of over a hundred different subjects was used in addition to the approximately 700-subject first cohort. The study combined high-throughput TCR immunosequencing, statistical association of individual TCRs with disease status, and machine learning to predict cytomegalovirus infection status. To study patterns of TCR occurrence, a later analysis re-analyzed previously published TCR beta repertoires from around 670 donors and added high-resolution HLA genotyping. The later analysis used no new phenotypic data to find candidate immune exposures, relying instead on TCR beta sequences and their occurrence across donors. In an earlier analysis of 500 to 650 of the donors, high-throughput TCR beta sequencing was used to judge whether each TCR beta V gene segment behaved as functional or pseudogenic. Donor age, sex, ethnicity and CMV serostatus were compiled together with the repertoire data. A later genetic analysis used genome-wide SNP genotypes for about 60% of the roughly 670 donors, treating that subset as a discovery cohort. Every repertoire in the discovery cohort had been generated on one and the same sequencing platform. Class I and class II HLA loci were covered by the typing at four-digit resolution. The number of typed donors differed by locus: roughly 629-630 for A, B, C, DRB1 and DQB1; approximately 530 for DQA1; over 600 for DPA1; and about 470 for DPB1. Several DR-DQ haplotypes were treated as single units for association and clustering because of strong linkage in the cohort. On average, 235,054 unique TCR beta nucleotide sequences were sequenced per donor among 398 genotyped donors of the cohort, with 15% to 20% of those sequences being non-productive. What the research found in general, with its limitations: A group of highly shared sequence variants was considered likely to be a technical artifact of the sequencing pipeline. The classifier was reported to diagnose cytomegalovirus status with high specificity and sensitivity in both the original and validation cohorts. Most CMV-associated TCR beta chains appeared to be HLA-restricted in a later analysis, and the HLA associations seemed to be driven largely by CMV exposure. A further reported finding was that TCR beta sequences accurately predicted the HLA-A and HLA-B alleles for most subjects in the first cohort. Because counts were too low, under 20 rarely observed V segments, including chromosome 9 orphons, were left out of the earlier analysis of some 640 of the donors. Linkage disequilibrium might explain the correlated functional status among segregating V segments, but an unknown experimental factor could not be ruled out. Roughly uniform sequencing depth across donors was assumed in presence/absence analyses, although this assumption may not hold. The authors suggested that the approach could potentially be extended to other disease states and immunological phenotypes. Some IMGT-functional V segments, including TRBV6-2 and TRBV6-3, could not be told apart with the 87-base-pair reads, so those segments were excluded. A later analysis found that HLA-associated TCR beta chains were more clonally expanded and had lower generation probabilities than equally common non-associated chains. While some public TCRs were present in many individuals, most TCR sequences turned up only very rarely across donors. A later analysis reported that several top co-occurrence clusters appeared linked to parvovirus B19, influenza, CMV and Epstein-Barr virus. In a later analysis, around 15,000 TCR beta sequences were associated with specific HLA alleles at a false discovery rate of 0.05. The study listed approximately 150 TCR beta chains as associated with cytomegalovirus. When HLA alleles, especially DR and DQ, strongly co-occurred, TCR associations were difficult to assign to individual alleles. Broadly in line with IMGT annotations, most TCR beta V segments showed up in productive rearrangements about 87% or about 30% of the time in an earlier analysis of about 500 of the donors. An association between a missense DCLRE1C variant and V-gene and J-gene trimming of TCR beta chains was found in a later genetic analysis and replicated in an independent cohort. In a later analysis, the rate of TCR association differed among HLA loci, with DRB1 alleles having the most associated TCRs and HLA-C alleles having the fewest. This cohort had only TCR beta chains sequenced, and the lack of alpha or paired-chain data limited which features could be detected. The only immune exposure information available for the cohort was CMV serostatus. In vitro tests confirmed that three of the cytomegalovirus-associated TCR beta chains recognize cytomegalovirus antigens. In a later genetic analysis, fewer N-insertions in productive TCRs were reported among donors in an Asian-associated ancestry cluster than the approximately 710-donor mean. Because some donors lacked HLA typing at each locus, the association tests relied only on the typed subset.

Library prep was done by the immunoSEQ multiplex PCR assay. For the multiplex PCR, a mixture combining 60 forward primers for TCR Vbeta segments and 13 reverse primers for TCR Jbeta segments was used. Amplification of the CDR3 region of rearranged TCR beta genes was performed with a multiplex PCR assay on genomic DNA. On the Illumina HiSeq System, the amplified TCR beta libraries were sequenced as 87-base-pair reads. Regarding the original processing steps: A later analysis tallied some 79 million unique TCR beta chains across the 610 or so repertoires, and around 12 million of those chains were shared by two or more donors. Raw reads were error-corrected and collapsed into unique sequences with a nearest-neighbor algorithm that merged closely related sequences to remove PCR and sequencing errors. V, D and J gene segments were assigned by aligning CDR3 sequences to IMGT reference sequences. For a sequence to be retained, a match of at least six nucleotides to both a V gene segment and a J gene segment was required. Rearrangements were called productive when the CDR3 lacked stop codons and stayed in frame with V and J; all others were non-productive. Following IMGT convention, CDR3 was defined as the stretch from the second conserved V-encoded cysteine up to the conserved J-encoded phenylalanine. In an earlier analysis of 587 of the donors, sequences lacking an unambiguous match to a single V gene segment were excluded. An earlier analysis of several hundred of the donors called V segments functional above 56.7% productive rearrangements and segregating when the between-donor standard deviation exceeded 5%. A statistical classification framework was built to diagnose cytomegalovirus status from the catalog of TCR beta chain sequences. A later analysis assigned V and J genes by comparing TCR nucleotide sequences with IMGT/GENE-DB human TR gene sequences. Using the TCRdist pipeline, a later analysis assigned CDR3 sequences along with most-parsimonious VDJ recombination scenarios. In a later analysis, every TCR beta chain was defined by the combination of its CDR3 amino acid sequence and its V-gene family, and reads without a unique V-gene family were dropped. In a later analysis, a few hundred highly shared, low-generation-probability nucleotide sequences were removed to address suspected cross-contamination and a sequencing artifact. For each public chain, a later analysis derived a clonal expansion index from normalized ranks of inferred template counts within each repertoire. In a later analysis, generation probabilities were computed using a VDJ recombination model fitted to out-of-frame rearrangements, and the results were checked against IGoR. In a later analysis, TCR-TCR, TCR-HLA and TCR-CMV co-occurrence was scored with hypergeometric tests, and a repertoire-size bias correction was applied to TCR pairs. To estimate false discovery rates, a later analysis permuted the HLA or CMV assignments 20 times. In a later analysis, co-occurring TCRs were grouped with DBSCAN, and TCRdist sequence similarity was added when clustering was performed within HLA-allele-positive subsets. Repertoires with fewer than 30,000 or more than 120,000 public chains were left out of co-occurrence clustering, as were a few repertoires with anomalous nucleotide sharing. The immuneACCESS repertoire file appears here via TCRdb, limited to in-frame rearrangements. These files lack a portion of the clones; in checked studies, under half of the deficit traces to unresolved V genes, and the cause of the others is not known. V, J and clone size are taken as reported in that table, and D and trimming were inferred from the DNA itself. The sample table holds 150,000 to 200,000 clones, of which more than 60% were seen once. The top ten clones comprise less than 5.5% of the sample.

The V end gives up 4 bases and the J end 1 base, leaving 8 bases in the junction not matched to a gene. From its cysteine to its phenylalanine, the CDR3 spans 18 amino acids. The kept DNA is CDR3 alone, 54 bases in frame from the first base. Reading the germline V gene gives CDR1 SGHAT and CDR2 FQNNGV. The cohort comprised around 690 healthy bone marrow donors. At the time of sampling, every cohort member was nominally healthy, though immune exposures that went unrecorded were likely present. The donor was CMV seronegative and belonged to the group of roughly 330 seronegative cohort members. Every donor gave a peripheral blood sample, and the peripheral blood mononuclear cells from that sample were used for TCR beta sequencing. Genomic DNA was extracted from the blood cell samples with the Qiagen DNeasy Blood Extraction Kit. About this clone: The specificity of this receptor is unknown. No much larger clone exists at a distance of one base, and base qualities are not known.

Input material: PBMCs. The receptor comes from a male donor in good health and CMV-seronegative. In this chain, TRBV11-2 is recombined with TRBJ2-3, and 13 bases in between align with TRBD2. The CDR3 region has the sequence CASSWGTSGARGTDTQYF. The DNA is as follows: TGTGCCAGCAGCTGGGGGACTAGCGGGGCCCGGGGCACAGATACGCAGTATTTT.